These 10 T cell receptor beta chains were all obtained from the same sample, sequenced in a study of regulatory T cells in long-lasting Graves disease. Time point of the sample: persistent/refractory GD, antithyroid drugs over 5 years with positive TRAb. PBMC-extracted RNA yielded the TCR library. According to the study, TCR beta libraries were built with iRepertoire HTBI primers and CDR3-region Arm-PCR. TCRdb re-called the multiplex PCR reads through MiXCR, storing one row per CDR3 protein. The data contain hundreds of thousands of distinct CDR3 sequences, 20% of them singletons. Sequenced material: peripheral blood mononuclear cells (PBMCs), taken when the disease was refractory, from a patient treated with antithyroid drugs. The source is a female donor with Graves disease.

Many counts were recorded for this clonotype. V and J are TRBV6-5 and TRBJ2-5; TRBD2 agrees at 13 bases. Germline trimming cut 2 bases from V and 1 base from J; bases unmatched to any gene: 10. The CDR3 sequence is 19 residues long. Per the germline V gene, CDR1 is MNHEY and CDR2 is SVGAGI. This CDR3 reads CASSYPGTSGIFFQETQYF. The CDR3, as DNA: TGTGCCAGCAGTTACCCCGGGACTAGCGGGATTTTTTTCCAAGAGACCCAGTACTTC.

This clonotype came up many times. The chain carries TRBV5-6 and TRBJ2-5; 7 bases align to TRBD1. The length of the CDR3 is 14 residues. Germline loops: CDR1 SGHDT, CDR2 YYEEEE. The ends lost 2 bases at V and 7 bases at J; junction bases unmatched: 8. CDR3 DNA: TGTGCCAGCAGCTTAATTACAGGGGATGCGACCCAGTACTTC. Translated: CASSLITGDATQYF.

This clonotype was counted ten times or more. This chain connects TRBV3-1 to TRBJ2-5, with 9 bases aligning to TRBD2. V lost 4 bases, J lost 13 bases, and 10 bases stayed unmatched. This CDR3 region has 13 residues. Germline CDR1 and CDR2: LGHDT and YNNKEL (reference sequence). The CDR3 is CASSPRLTSGMYF. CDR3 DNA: TGTGCCAGCAGCCCCCGCTTGACTAGCGGAATGTACTTC.

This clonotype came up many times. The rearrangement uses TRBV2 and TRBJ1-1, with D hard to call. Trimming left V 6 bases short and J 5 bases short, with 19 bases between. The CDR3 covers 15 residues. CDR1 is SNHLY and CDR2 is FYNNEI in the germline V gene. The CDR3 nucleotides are TGTGCCAGCAGCCTCGATCCTTCGGGAGGAACTGAAGCTTTCTTT. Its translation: CASSLDPSGGTEAFF.

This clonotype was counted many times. DNA for the CDR3: TGTGCCAGCAGTTTAAGCCTACAAGAGACCCAGTACTTC. It is translated as CASSLSLQETQYF. V gene TRBV28 combines with J gene TRBJ2-5; D unresolved. V lost 2 bases to trimming and J lost 2 bases, with 6 bases between them. The CDR3 totals 13 residues. Germline V CDR1 and CDR2: MDHEN, SYDVKM.

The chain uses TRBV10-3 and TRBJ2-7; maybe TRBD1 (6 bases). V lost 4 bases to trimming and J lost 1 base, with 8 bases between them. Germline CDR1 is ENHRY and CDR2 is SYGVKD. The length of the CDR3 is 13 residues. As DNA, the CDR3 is TGTGCCATCAGTGGGACAGAGTCCTACGAGCAGTACTTC. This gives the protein CAISGTESYEQYF.

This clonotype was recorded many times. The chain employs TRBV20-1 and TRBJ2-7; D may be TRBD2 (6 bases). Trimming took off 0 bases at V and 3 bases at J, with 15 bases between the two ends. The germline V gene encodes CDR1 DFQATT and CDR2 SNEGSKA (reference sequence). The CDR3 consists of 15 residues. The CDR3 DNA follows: TGCAGTGCTAGAGATAGGGGCGGGACCTACTACGAGCAGTACTTC. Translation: CSARDRGGTYYEQYF.

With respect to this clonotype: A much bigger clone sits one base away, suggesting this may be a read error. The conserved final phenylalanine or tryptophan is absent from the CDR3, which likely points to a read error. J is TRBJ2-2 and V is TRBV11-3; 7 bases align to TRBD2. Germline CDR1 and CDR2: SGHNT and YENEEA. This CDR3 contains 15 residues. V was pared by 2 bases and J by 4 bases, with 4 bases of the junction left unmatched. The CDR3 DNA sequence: TGTGCCAGCAGCTTATCTCGCGGGGGCACCGGGGAGCTGTTTTCT. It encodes CASSLSRGGTGELFS.

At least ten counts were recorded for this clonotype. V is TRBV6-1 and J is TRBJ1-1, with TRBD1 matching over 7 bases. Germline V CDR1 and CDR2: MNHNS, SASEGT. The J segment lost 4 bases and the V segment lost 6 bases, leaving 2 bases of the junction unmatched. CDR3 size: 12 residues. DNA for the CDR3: TGTGCCAGCAGCCCAGGGGGCACTGAAGCTTTCTTT. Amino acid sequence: CASSPGGTEAFF.

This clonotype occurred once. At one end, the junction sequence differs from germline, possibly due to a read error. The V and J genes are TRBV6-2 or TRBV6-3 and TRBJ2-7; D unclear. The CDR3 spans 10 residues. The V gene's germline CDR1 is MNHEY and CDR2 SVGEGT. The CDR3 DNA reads TGTGCCAGCAGTGGCTACGAGCAGTGCTTC. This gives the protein CASSGYEQCF.